This T cell receptor (beta chain) derives from a study of regulatory and conventional T cells in RAG deficiency. The sorted regulatory T cells were CD4+, CD25-high and CD127-low, with genomic DNA sequenced. V shed 0 bases, J shed 2 bases, and the junction held 8 bases outside the gene matches. CDR1 and CDR2 (germline): LGHNA, YSLEER. The CDR3 extends over 17 amino acids. Findings and limits, study-wide: Omenn patients showed >90% Treg-Tconv overlap and shorter CDR3 lengths. Treg unique TCR beta sequences were approximately 96-fold fewer in Omenn syndrome and CID/AS patients than controls. In Omenn syndrome, sorted "Tregs" may be peripherally activated cells.

Concerning this clone: No antigen is known for it.

Clones were sequenced by immunoSEQ multiplex PCR, and TCRdb holds only the in-frame ones, with some missing. The sample records roughly 8,500 clones, about 93% being singletons. This sample was also put to use in a study of regulatory T cells. From that study: Primers: 52 TRBV forward and 13 TRBJ reverse.

What was sequenced was CD127- CD25+ CD4+ Tregs sorted from blood. This TCR was sampled from a human donor in good health. The chain is built from TRBV4-3 and TRBJ1-2, with 8 bases identical to TRBD1. This CDR3 is CASSQEILRQGNYGYTF. The CDR3 DNA follows: TGCGCCAGCAGCCAAGAGATCTTGAGACAGGGGAACTATGGCTACACCTTC.